This TCR beta chain was observed in a study of patients and donors after allogeneic stem cell transplantation. This CDR3 region has 15 residues. Trimming took 5 bases from V and 4 from J, leaving 14 bases between them. One entry per CDR3 protein, called by TCRdb with MiXCR from the RT-PCR reads. The table lists 150,000 to 200,000 distinct CDR3 sequences, roughly 30% of them singletons, with less than 3.5% in the top ten. The specimen sequenced was blood, either unsorted or a sorted T cell fraction (not recorded which). The sequence derives from a human donor who was either an allogeneic HSCT recipient or a stem cell or donor lymphocyte infusion donor (not recorded which). It is not recorded whose cells these are; they may come from a transplant donor. This sequence joins TRBV12-3 or TRBV12-4 and TRBJ1-4, with D possibly TRBD1 on 5 matching bases. The CDR3: CASSPIVQGNEKLFF. CDR3 DNA sequence: TGTGCCAGCAGTCCCATAGTGCAGGGTAATGAAAAACTGTTTTTT.